This T cell receptor beta chain was profiled in a study of T-cell reconstitution after alpha-beta-depleted transplantation in children. This clonotype has just a few counts. Researchers prepared the TCRbeta library using unique molecular identifiers, the study reports. TCRdb ran MiXCR on the PCR reads and lists one entry per CDR3 protein. In the table there are about 98,000 distinct CDR3 sequences, 23% of which are singletons. Between the trimmed V and J ends, which lost 1 base and 4 bases, there was a span of 7 bases. CDR3 size: 12 residues. Germline V gene data show CDR1 as DFQATT and CDR2 as SNEGSKA (reference sequence).

The clonotype originates from a boy aged 2 to 10 with acute lymphoblastic leukemia, due to receive a stem cell transplant. This sequence joins TRBV20-1 and TRBJ1-1; D is ambiguous. Sample: PBMCs, taken before TCRalphabeta/CD19-depleted stem cell transplant. The CDR3 reads CSARVKGTEAFF. CDR3 bases: TGCAGTGCTAGAGTGAAGGGCACTGAAGCTTTCTTT.